A selection of T cell receptor beta chains follows, all from one sample in a study of control samples from healthy donors and cancer patients. Generated by immunoSEQ multiplex PCR, the TCRdb table keeps only in-frame clones and is missing some. The sample lists about 120,000 clones; approximately 87% were seen once. Sequenced input: blood. The receptors shown here come from a man aged 30 to 39 in good health. Each CDR3 is given with its conserved first and last residue. The D gene is left open where the match is weak. Not all rows give a size; the values are once, few, many and, for expanded clones, a class.

CDR3 protein: CASSRAGALQETQYF
CDR3 DNA: TGTGCCAGCAGCCGAGCGGGGGCTTTACAAGAGACCCAGTACTTC
clone size: many
J gene: TRBJ2-5
D gene: TRBD2
V gene: TRBV11-2

CDR3 protein: CASSQRRQSSMNTEAFF
CDR3 DNA: TGTGCCAGCTCTCAGAGGCGGCAATCCAGCATGAACACTGAAGCTTTCTTT
clone size: -
J gene: TRBJ1-1
D gene: -
V gene: TRBV2

CDR3 protein: CASSSMQGRIAEAFF
CDR3 DNA: TGCGCCAGCAGCTCAATGCAGGGTCGGATCGCTGAAGCTTTCTTT
clone size: -
J gene: TRBJ1-1
D gene: -
V gene: TRBV5-1

CDR3 protein: CASSPHKNYEQYF
CDR3 DNA: TGTGCCAGCTCACCACACAAGAACTACGAGCAGTACTTC
clone size: -
J gene: TRBJ2-7
D gene: -
V gene: TRBV18

CDR3 protein: CATSPRGETQYF
CDR3 DNA: TGTGCCACCAGCCCAAGAGGAGAGACCCAGTACTTC
clone size: once
J gene: TRBJ2-5
D gene: -
V gene: TRBV7-2

CDR3 protein: CASSQSGQFNEKLFF
CDR3 DNA: TGTGCCAGCAGCCAATCGGGACAGTTCAATGAAAAACTGTTTTTT
clone size: medium-sized
J gene: TRBJ1-4
D gene: TRBD1
V gene: TRBV16

CDR3 protein: CATSRQRQKVEQYF
CDR3 DNA: TGTGCCACCAGCAGACAAAGACAAAAGGTCGAGCAGTACTTC
clone size: once
J gene: TRBJ2-7
D gene: -
V gene: TRBV15

CDR3 protein: CASSQDQGFPQHF
CDR3 DNA: TGTGCCAGCAGCCAAGATCAGGGATTTCCCCAGCATTTT
clone size: -
J gene: TRBJ1-5
D gene: -
V gene: TRBV14

CDR3 protein: CAISVTDSNQPQHF
CDR3 DNA: TGTGCCATCAGTGTCACCGATAGCAATCAGCCCCAGCATTTT
clone size: -
J gene: TRBJ1-5
D gene: -
V gene: TRBV10-3

CDR3 protein: CASRPIPGTERNTIYF
CDR3 DNA: TGTGCCAGCAGACCGATTCCCGGGACAGAAAGAAACACCATATATTTT
clone size: -
J gene: TRBJ1-3
D gene: TRBD1
V gene: TRBV5-8

CDR3 protein: CASSHLGEGGYQETQYF
CDR3 DNA: TGCGCCAGCAGCCACCTAGGGGAGGGGGGTTACCAAGAGACCCAGTACTTC
clone size: -
J gene: TRBJ2-5
D gene: -
V gene: TRBV4-1

CDR3 protein: CASSQPPGLNNEQFF
CDR3 DNA: TGTGCCAGCAGCCAACCTCCGGGACTTAACAATGAGCAGTTCTTC
clone size: -
J gene: TRBJ2-1
D gene: -
V gene: TRBV9

CDR3 protein: CASSAPGAIYGYTF
CDR3 DNA: TGTGCCAGCAGTGCCCCCGGGGCCATCTATGGCTACACCTTC
clone size: -
J gene: TRBJ1-2
D gene: -
V gene: TRBV28

CDR3 protein: CASSPWGGRAGELFF
CDR3 DNA: TGTGCCAGCAGCCCTTGGGGGGGAAGAGCCGGGGAGCTGTTTTTT
clone size: few
J gene: TRBJ2-2
D gene: TRBD2
V gene: TRBV7-3

CDR3 protein: CASSFVAGTGGAAGNTIYF
CDR3 DNA: TGTGCCAGCAGTTTCGTCGCCGGGACAGGGGGCGCAGCTGGAAACACCATATATTTT
clone size: -
J gene: TRBJ1-3
D gene: TRBD1
V gene: TRBV2

CDR3 protein: CASSPPGQVVGYTF
CDR3 DNA: TGTGCCAGCTCACCCCCAGGACAGGTTGTGGGCTACACCTTC
clone size: -
J gene: TRBJ1-2
D gene: TRBD1
V gene: TRBV18

CDR3 protein: CASKEEVLRTEAFF
CDR3 DNA: TGTGCCAGCAAGGAGGAAGTGTTGCGAACTGAAGCTTTCTTT
clone size: once
J gene: TRBJ1-1
D gene: -
V gene: TRBV2

CDR3 protein: CASSLDGYQPQHF
CDR3 DNA: TGCGCCAGCAGCTTGGATGGATATCAGCCCCAGCATTTT
clone size: -
J gene: TRBJ1-5
D gene: -
V gene: TRBV5-1

CDR3 protein: CASSQTHEQYF
CDR3 DNA: TGTGCCAGCAGCCAAACCCACGAGCAGTACTTC
clone size: -
J gene: TRBJ2-7
D gene: -
V gene: TRBV3-1/TRBV3-2

CDR3 protein: CASRGWGGDEQYF
CDR3 DNA: TGTGCCAGCAGAGGGTGGGGAGGTGACGAGCAGTACTTC
clone size: -
J gene: TRBJ2-7
D gene: -
V gene: TRBV2

CDR3 protein: CASSFGGSGELFF
CDR3 DNA: TGTGCCAGCAGTTTCGGGGGGTCCGGGGAGCTGTTTTTT
clone size: -
J gene: TRBJ2-2
D gene: TRBD2
V gene: TRBV12-3/TRBV12-4

CDR3 protein: CASSLEGGGETQYF
CDR3 DNA: TGTGCCAGCAGCTTAGAGGGGGGGGGAGAGACCCAGTACTTC
clone size: -
J gene: TRBJ2-5
D gene: -
V gene: TRBV13

CDR3 protein: CASSSRGVNTEAFF
CDR3 DNA: TGCGCCAGCAGCTCAAGAGGGGTGAACACTGAAGCTTTCTTT
clone size: -
J gene: TRBJ1-1
D gene: -
V gene: TRBV5-1

CDR3 protein: CASSLNLRGTQYF
CDR3 DNA: TGTGCCAGCAGCTTAAATCTGAGGGGGACCCAGTACTTC
clone size: -
J gene: TRBJ2-5
D gene: -
V gene: TRBV11-3

CDR3 protein: CASSVDGPNTGELFF
CDR3 DNA: TGTGCCAGCAGTGTGGACGGCCCGAACACCGGGGAGCTGTTTTTT
clone size: few
J gene: TRBJ2-2
D gene: -
V gene: TRBV6-6

CDR3 protein: CASTGQGATNEKLFF
CDR3 DNA: TGTGCCAGTACGGGACAGGGAGCGACTAATGAAAAACTGTTTTTT
clone size: -
J gene: TRBJ1-4
D gene: TRBD1
V gene: TRBV19

CDR3 protein: CASSPHGASGNTIYF
CDR3 DNA: TGTGCCAGCAGCCCGCATGGGGCTTCTGGAAACACCATATATTTT
clone size: -
J gene: TRBJ1-3
D gene: -
V gene: TRBV9

CDR3 protein: CSVSDSSNQPQHF
CDR3 DNA: TGCAGCGTCTCGGACAGTAGCAATCAGCCCCAGCATTTT
clone size: -
J gene: TRBJ1-5
D gene: -
V gene: TRBV29-1

CDR3 protein: CASRPPGERSPLHF
CDR3 DNA: TGTGCCAGCAGACCCCCCGGGGAGCGATCACCCCTCCACTTT
clone size: -
J gene: TRBJ1-6
D gene: -
V gene: TRBV6-5

CDR3 protein: CATSDGAGHQETQYF
CDR3 DNA: TGTGCCACCAGTGATGGGGCAGGGCACCAAGAGACCCAGTACTTC
clone size: few
J gene: TRBJ2-5
D gene: -
V gene: TRBV24-1

CDR3 protein: CASTTSRNEQFF
CDR3 DNA: TGCGCCAGCACGACTAGCAGGAATGAGCAGTTCTTC
clone size: -
J gene: TRBJ2-1
D gene: TRBD2
V gene: TRBV5-1

CDR3 protein: CASSRDSSSYEQYF
CDR3 DNA: TGCGCCAGCAGCCGGGACAGTAGCTCCTACGAGCAGTACTTC
clone size: -
J gene: TRBJ2-7
D gene: TRBD1
V gene: TRBV10-1

CDR3 protein: CASSQAPGTQNTEAFF
CDR3 DNA: TGTGCCAGCAGCCAAGCCCCCGGGACACAGAACACTGAAGCTTTCTTT
clone size: -
J gene: TRBJ1-1
D gene: -
V gene: TRBV3-1/TRBV3-2

CDR3 protein: CATSESTGGQKLFF
CDR3 DNA: TGTGCCACCAGTGAGTCCACGGGAGGGCAAAAACTGTTTTTT
clone size: -
J gene: TRBJ1-4
D gene: -
V gene: TRBV24-1

CDR3 protein: CASSEQGQGANEQFF
CDR3 DNA: TGTGCCAGCAGTGAACAGGGACAGGGTGCCAATGAGCAGTTCTTC
clone size: -
J gene: TRBJ2-1
D gene: TRBD1
V gene: TRBV2

CDR3 protein: CASSSQGVQPQHF
CDR3 DNA: TGTGCCAGCAGCTCCCAGGGGGTTCAGCCCCAGCATTTT
clone size: -
J gene: TRBJ1-5
D gene: TRBD1
V gene: TRBV7-8

CDR3 protein: CASSEVTGGWAGNTIYF
CDR3 DNA: TGTGCCAGCAGTGAAGTTACAGGGGGCTGGGCTGGAAACACCATATATTTT
clone size: -
J gene: TRBJ1-3
D gene: TRBD1
V gene: TRBV2

CDR3 protein: CASSLNRRYEQYF
CDR3 DNA: TGTGCCAGCAGTTTAAATAGAAGATACGAGCAGTACTTC
clone size: once
J gene: TRBJ2-7
D gene: -
V gene: TRBV12-3/TRBV12-4

CDR3 protein: CATGGGQPVTDTQYF
CDR3 DNA: TGTGCCACAGGGGGGGGCCAACCCGTTACAGATACGCAGTATTTT
clone size: once
J gene: TRBJ2-3
D gene: -
V gene: TRBV2

CDR3 protein: CAWSYNRDNGYTF
CDR3 DNA: TGTGCCTGGAGCTACAACAGGGATAATGGCTACACCTTC
clone size: many
J gene: TRBJ1-2
D gene: -
V gene: TRBV30

CDR3 protein: CAWAGQTIQYF
CDR3 DNA: TGTGCCTGGGCCGGACAGACCATTCAGTACTTC
clone size: few
J gene: TRBJ2-4
D gene: -
V gene: TRBV30

CDR3 protein: CSASPSRGNLGRDTEAFF
CDR3 DNA: TGCAGTGCTAGTCCCTCGCGGGGAAACCTAGGAAGGGACACTGAAGCTTTCTTT
clone size: -
J gene: TRBJ1-1
D gene: -
V gene: TRBV20-1

CDR3 protein: CASSFASNQPQHF
CDR3 DNA: TGTGCCAGCAGTTTTGCCAGCAATCAGCCCCAGCATTTT
clone size: -
J gene: TRBJ1-5
D gene: -
V gene: TRBV12-3/TRBV12-4

CDR3 protein: CASRLRAGGIDTQYF
CDR3 DNA: TGTGCCAGCAGACTTAGAGCGGGAGGGATAGATACGCAGTATTTT
clone size: -
J gene: TRBJ2-3
D gene: TRBD2
V gene: TRBV7-2

CDR3 protein: CASSLLVSYGYTF
CDR3 DNA: TGTGCCAGCAGTTTGTTGGTATCCTATGGCTACACCTTC
clone size: -
J gene: TRBJ1-2
D gene: -
V gene: TRBV12-3/TRBV12-4

CDR3 protein: CASVLDSGNTIYF
CDR3 DNA: TGTGCCAGCGTACTGGACTCTGGAAACACCATATATTTT
clone size: -
J gene: TRBJ1-3
D gene: -
V gene: TRBV2

CDR3 protein: CASSVNREDQPQHF
CDR3 DNA: TGCGCCAGCAGTGTTAACAGGGAGGATCAGCCCCAGCATTTT
clone size: -
J gene: TRBJ1-5
D gene: -
V gene: TRBV10-2

CDR3 protein: CAISEQGAYYGYTF
CDR3 DNA: TGTGCCATCAGTGAGCAGGGGGCTTACTATGGCTACACCTTC
clone size: -
J gene: TRBJ1-2
D gene: TRBD1
V gene: TRBV10-3

CDR3 protein: CASSHPLGSSYEQYF
CDR3 DNA: TGTGCCAGCAGCCACCCTCTCGGAAGCTCCTACGAGCAGTACTTC
clone size: few
J gene: TRBJ2-7
D gene: -
V gene: TRBV7-9

CDR3 protein: CASSQDPSGNYGYTF
CDR3 DNA: TGCGCCAGCAGCCAAGATCCGTCAGGGAACTATGGCTACACCTTC
clone size: -
J gene: TRBJ1-2
D gene: -
V gene: TRBV4-1

CDR3 protein: CSVGDIRFYGYTF
CDR3 DNA: TGCAGCGTCGGGGACATCCGTTTCTATGGCTACACCTTC
clone size: -
J gene: TRBJ1-2
D gene: -
V gene: TRBV29-1

CDR3 protein: CASSSLDRGGRGYTF
CDR3 DNA: TGCGCCAGCAGTTCCTTGGACAGGGGAGGGAGAGGCTACACCTTC
clone size: -
J gene: TRBJ1-2
D gene: TRBD1
V gene: TRBV5-1